This TCR beta chain was captured in a study of control samples from healthy donors and cancer patients. Some clones are missing from TCRdb's copy, which holds only in-frame ones; the method was immunoSEQ multiplex PCR. The sample has about 94,000 clones; 90% are singletons. The CDR3 has 17 amino acids. Trimming at V came to 4 bases and at J to 2 bases, leaving 12 bases not matched to a gene. Germline values: CDR1 LNHDA, CDR2 SQIVND (reference sequence). The genes are TRBV19 and TRBJ2-5; 8 bases match TRBD1. The clonotype originates from a woman between 18 and 29 years old in good health. The sample was blood. The CDR3: CASSTRAFGQGQETQYF. The CDR3 DNA reads TGTGCCAGTAGTACCCGCGCATTCGGACAGGGACAAGAGACCCAGTACTTC.